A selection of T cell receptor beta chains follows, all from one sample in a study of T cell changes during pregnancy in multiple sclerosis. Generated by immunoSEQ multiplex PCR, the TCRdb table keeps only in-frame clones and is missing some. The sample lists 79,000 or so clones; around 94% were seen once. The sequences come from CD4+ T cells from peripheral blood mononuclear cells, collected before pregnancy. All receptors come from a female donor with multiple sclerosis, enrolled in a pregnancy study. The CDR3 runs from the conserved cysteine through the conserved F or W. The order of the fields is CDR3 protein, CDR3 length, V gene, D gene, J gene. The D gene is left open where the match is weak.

CAISESTLRANVLTF 15 TRBV10-3 NA TRBJ2-6
CASSSRQGAGYEQYF 15 TRBV27 TRBD1 TRBJ2-7
CASSVGASGRTYEQFF 16 TRBV6-1 TRBD2 TRBJ2-1
CASSRDSLGDTQYF 14 TRBV5-1 TRBD1 TRBJ2-3
CASSLYGLTSAGTDTQYF 18 TRBV27 NA TRBJ2-3
CASSRQGEMNTEAFF 15 TRBV6-5 TRBD1 TRBJ1-1
CATSRGSGYEQYF 13 TRBV15 NA TRBJ2-7
CASRNLGTGTVLEAFF 16 TRBV28 TRBD1 TRBJ1-1
CASSYRGTAGELFF 14 TRBV6-6 NA TRBJ2-2
CASSLISSGSYNEQFF 16 TRBV7-3 TRBD2 TRBJ2-1
CASSEPTGEVSYGYTF 16 TRBV2 TRBD1 TRBJ1-2
CASSIGLAAGKFF 13 TRBV19 TRBD2 TRBJ2-1